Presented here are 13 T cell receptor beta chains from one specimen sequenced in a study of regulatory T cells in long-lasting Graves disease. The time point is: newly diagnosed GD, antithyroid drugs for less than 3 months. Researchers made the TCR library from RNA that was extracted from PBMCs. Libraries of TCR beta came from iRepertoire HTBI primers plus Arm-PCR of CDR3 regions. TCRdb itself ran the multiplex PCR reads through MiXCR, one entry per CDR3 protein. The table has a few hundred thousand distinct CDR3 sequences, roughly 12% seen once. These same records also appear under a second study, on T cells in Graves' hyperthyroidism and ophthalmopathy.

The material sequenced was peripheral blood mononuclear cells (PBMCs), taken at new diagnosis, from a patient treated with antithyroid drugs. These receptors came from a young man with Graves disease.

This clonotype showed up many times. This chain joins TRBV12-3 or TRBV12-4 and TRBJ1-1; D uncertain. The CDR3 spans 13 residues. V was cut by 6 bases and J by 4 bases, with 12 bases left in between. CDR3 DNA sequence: TGTGCCAGCAGAACACCCCGTGGCACTGAAGCTTTCTTT. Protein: CASRTPRGTEAFF.

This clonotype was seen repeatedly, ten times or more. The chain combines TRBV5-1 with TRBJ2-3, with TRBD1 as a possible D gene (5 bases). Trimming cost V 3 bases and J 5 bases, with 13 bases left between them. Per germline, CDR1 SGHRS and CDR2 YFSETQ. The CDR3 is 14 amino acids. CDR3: CASSWQGGKDTQYF. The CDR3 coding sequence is TGCGCCAGCAGCTGGCAGGGCGGAAAAGATACGCAGTATTTT.

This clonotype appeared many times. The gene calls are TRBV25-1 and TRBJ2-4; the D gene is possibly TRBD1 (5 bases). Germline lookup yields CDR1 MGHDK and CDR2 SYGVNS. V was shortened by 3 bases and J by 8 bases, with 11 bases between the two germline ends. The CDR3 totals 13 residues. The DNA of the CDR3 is TGTGCCAGCAGTGATAAGGGGTCGTACATTCAGTACTTC. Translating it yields CASSDKGSYIQYF.

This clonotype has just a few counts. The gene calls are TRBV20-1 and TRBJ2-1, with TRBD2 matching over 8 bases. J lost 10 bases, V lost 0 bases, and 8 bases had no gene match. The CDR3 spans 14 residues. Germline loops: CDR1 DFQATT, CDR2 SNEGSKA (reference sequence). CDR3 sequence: CSARELAAGGEQFF. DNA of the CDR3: TGCAGTGCTAGAGAACTAGCGGCCGGCGGGGAGCAGTTCTTC.

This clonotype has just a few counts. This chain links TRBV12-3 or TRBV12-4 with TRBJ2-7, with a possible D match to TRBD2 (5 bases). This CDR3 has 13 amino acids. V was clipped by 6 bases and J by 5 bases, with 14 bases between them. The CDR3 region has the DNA TGTGCCAGCAGCTACCGGGGAATCCACGAGCAGTACTTC. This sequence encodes CASSYRGIHEQYF.

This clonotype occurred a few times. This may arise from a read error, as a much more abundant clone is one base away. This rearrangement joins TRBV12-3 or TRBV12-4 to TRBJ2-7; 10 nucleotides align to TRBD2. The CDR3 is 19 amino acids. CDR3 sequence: CAGSFRRRGLALNSYEQYF. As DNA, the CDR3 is TGTGCCGGCAGTTTCAGGCGCCGGGGACTAGCGTTAAACTCCTACGAGCAGTACTTC.

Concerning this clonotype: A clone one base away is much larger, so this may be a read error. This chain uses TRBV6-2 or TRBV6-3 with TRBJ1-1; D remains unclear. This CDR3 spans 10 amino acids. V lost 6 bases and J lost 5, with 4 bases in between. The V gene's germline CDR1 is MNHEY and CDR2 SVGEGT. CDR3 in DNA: TGTGCCAGCAGCTCAACTGAAGCTTTCTTT. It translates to CASSSTEAFF.

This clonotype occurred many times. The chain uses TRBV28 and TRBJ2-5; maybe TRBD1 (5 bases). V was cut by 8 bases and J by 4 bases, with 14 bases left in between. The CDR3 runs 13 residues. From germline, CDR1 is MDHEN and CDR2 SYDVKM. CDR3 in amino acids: CASLVVQGETQYF. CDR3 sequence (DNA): TGTGCCAGCCTAGTCGTCCAGGGAGAGACCCAGTACTTC.

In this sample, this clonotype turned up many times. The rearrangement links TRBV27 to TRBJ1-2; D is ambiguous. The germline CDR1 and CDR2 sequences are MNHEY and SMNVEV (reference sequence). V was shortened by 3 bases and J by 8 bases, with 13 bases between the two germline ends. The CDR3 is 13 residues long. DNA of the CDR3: TGTGCCAGCAGTTTTCCGGGATCGGGAGGCTACACCTTC. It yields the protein CASSFPGSGGYTF.

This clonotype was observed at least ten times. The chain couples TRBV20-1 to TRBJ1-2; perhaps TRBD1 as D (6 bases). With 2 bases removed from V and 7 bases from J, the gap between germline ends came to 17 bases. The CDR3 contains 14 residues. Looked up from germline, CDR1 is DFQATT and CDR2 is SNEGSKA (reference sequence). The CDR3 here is CSARNRDIEGGYTF. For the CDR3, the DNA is TGCAGTGCTAGAAACCGGGACATCGAGGGTGGCTACACCTTC.

CDR3 in amino acids: CASSFGASGNTDTQYF. CDR3 coding DNA: TGCGCCAGCAGCTTTGGCGCTAGCGGGAACACAGATACGCAGTATTTT. The V and J genes are TRBV5-1 and TRBJ2-3; 9 bases fit TRBD2. The CDR3 length is 16 residues. The germline V gene encodes CDR1 SGHRS and CDR2 YFSETQ. The J segment lost 2 bases and the V segment lost 2 bases, leaving 6 bases of the junction unmatched.

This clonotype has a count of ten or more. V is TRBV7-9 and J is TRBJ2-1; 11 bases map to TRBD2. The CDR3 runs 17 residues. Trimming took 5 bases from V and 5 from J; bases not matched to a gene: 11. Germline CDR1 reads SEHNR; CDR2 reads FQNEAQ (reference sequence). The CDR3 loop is CASSQGRGLAVDNEQFF. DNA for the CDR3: TGTGCCAGCAGCCAGGGGAGGGGACTAGCGGTTGACAATGAGCAGTTCTTC. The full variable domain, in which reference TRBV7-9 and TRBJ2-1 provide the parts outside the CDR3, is DTGVSQNPRHKITKRGQNVTFRCDPISEHNRLYWYRQTLGQGPEFLTYFQNEAQLEKSRLLSDRFSAERPKGSFSTLEIQRTEQGDSAMYLCASSQGRGLAVDNEQFFGPGTRLTVL.

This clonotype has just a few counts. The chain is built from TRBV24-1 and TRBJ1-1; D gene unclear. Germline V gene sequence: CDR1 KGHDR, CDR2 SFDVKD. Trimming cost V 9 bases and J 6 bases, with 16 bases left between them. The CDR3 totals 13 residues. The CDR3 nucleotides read TGTGCCACCTCAAGGACGACGGAGGCTGAAGCTTTCTTT. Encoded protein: CATSRTTEAEAFF.